The text below deals with one T cell receptor beta chain. Its specificity is unknown. J lost 3 bases, V lost 8 bases, and 16 bases had no gene match. The CDR3 runs 17 residues. Per germline, CDR1 LGHNA and CDR2 YNFKEQ. Sequencing was performed with immunoSEQ multiplex PCR; in TCRdb, only in-frame clones are kept and a portion is missing. Counted here are about 750,000 clones, around 92% occurring once; the ten biggest clones make up approximately 25%. These data come from a study of shared clonotypes between healthy human individuals. In the naive CD8 group, cells lacked CD45RO and were positively selected for CCR7, so terminally differentiated effector memory CD45RA+ cells were left out. Study-wide findings and caveats: What rarefaction showed was incomplete sorted-subset sequencing despite large depth.

This receptor was obtained from a man aged 25 to 45 in good health. The sequencing input was naive CD8+ T cells sorted from blood. V usage is TRBV4-2 and J usage is TRBJ2-3, with 8 bases matching TRBD2. In DNA, the CDR3 is TGTGCCAGCTCCAGTCCGGGGGGGGCGGCGAAAACAGATACGCAGTATTTT. Its protein is CASSSPGGAAKTDTQYF.